This T cell receptor (beta chain) was retrieved from a study of blood T cell repertoires in COVID-19 (dated by TCRdb to about 2020). Context from the whole study: The collaborator samples originated in the United States, Italy and Spain and spanned the acute and convalescent phases of COVID-19. The material from the prospective study consisted of cDNA or gDNA derived from T cells, B-cell-depleted T cells, or PBMCs. Where HLA class I and class II types were available, the types were taken from metadata supplied by the sample provider, not from assay-based typing. A de-identified subject ID, COVID-19 status, age in years and sex were almost always included in the sample metadata. The repertoires were released in a freely available public database intended as a resource for research on the immune response to SARS-CoV-2. Deeply sampled blood TCRbeta repertoires from subjects exposed to, actively infected with, or recovered from COVID-19 were included in the dataset. Samples came from the ongoing ImmuneRACE study (first 160 participants) plus 1,254 subjects from 6 global collaborators.

The investigation overall reported the following: Clinical and demographic metadata were provided uncurated, with the amount varying by source and participant.

The germline V gene supplies CDR1 SGHRS and CDR2 YFSETQ. The V end loses 4 bases and the J end loses 0 bases, and a stretch of 13 bases separates them. The CDR3, from cysteine to phenylalanine, totals 15 residues. Left in the record is the CDR3 DNA by itself, 45 bases read in frame from the first base. Whole blood was collected in K2EDTA tubes by collaborating institutions according to the institutions' own protocols. For TCRbeta analysis, collaborators shipped samples as frozen whole blood, isolated PBMCs, or DNA extracted from either of those sample types. This clone came up once. Its antigen remains unidentified. No base quality information exists; no much larger clone differs at one position. The immunoSEQ Assay, a bias-controlled multiplex PCR, was used to amplify TCRbeta CDR3 regions from genomic DNA. Concerning the study's data processing: Within the assay, amplification of reference gene primers was used to estimate how many nucleated cells each sample contained. To quantify the absolute abundance of each unique TCRbeta CDR3 rearrangement, sequence reads were collapsed and filtered. For each sample, productive Simpson clonality was calculated as the square root of Simpson's diversity index over productive rearrangements. This immuneACCESS table, as held by TCRdb, lists in-frame sequences with V and J called but not all clones. Of the missing ones, under half trace to an unresolved V gene in checked studies; the others have no known cause. V, J and clone size are those of that table, while D and trimming were read from the DNA. The sample table shows over 150,000 clones, and roughly 72% are seen once. Together, the top ten hold around 3.4% of the sample.

The receptor comes from a woman aged 80 or over with acute or convalescent COVID-19. The sample consisted of peripheral blood. Here the chain combines TRBV5-1 and TRBJ1-1; the D gene is perhaps TRBD1, from 5 matching bases. The CDR3 protein sequence reads: CASSQKTVMNTEAFF. The nucleotide sequence is TGCGCCAGCAGCCAAAAGACAGTTATGAACACTGAAGCTTTCTTT.